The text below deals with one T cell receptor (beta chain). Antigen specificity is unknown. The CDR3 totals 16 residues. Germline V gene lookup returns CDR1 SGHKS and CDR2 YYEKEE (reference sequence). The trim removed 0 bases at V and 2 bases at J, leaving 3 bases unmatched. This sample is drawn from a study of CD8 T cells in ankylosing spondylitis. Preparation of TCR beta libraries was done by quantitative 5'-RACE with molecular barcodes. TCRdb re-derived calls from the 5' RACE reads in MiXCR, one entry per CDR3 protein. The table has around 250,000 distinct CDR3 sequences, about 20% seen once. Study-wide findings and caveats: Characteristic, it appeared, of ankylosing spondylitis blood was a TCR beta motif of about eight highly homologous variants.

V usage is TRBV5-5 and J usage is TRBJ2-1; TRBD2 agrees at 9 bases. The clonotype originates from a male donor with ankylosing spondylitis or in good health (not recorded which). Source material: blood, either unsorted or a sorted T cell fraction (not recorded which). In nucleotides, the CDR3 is TGTGCCAGCAGCTTGGGACTAGCGGAAACCTACAATGAGCAGTTCTTC. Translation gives CASSLGLAETYNEQFF.